One and the same sample provided the 18 T cell receptor beta chains below, sequenced in a study of T-cell memory formation after mild COVID-19. TCRdb used MiXCR to reprocess the 5' RACE reads, holding one entry per CDR3 protein. The sample consists of some 120,000 distinct CDR3 sequences, 5% to 6.5% of them appearing once. The sequenced sample was PBMCs or a T cell subset sorted from them (not recorded which). The receptors were sampled from an adult woman who had mild COVID-19 (a few samples of this study predate the infection). Cell type and time point are not known.

The CDR3 region has the DNA TGTGCCAGCAGCCGCAAAAATGGAGGCACAGATACGCAGTATTTT. Its protein product is CASSRKNGGTDTQYF. The J gene is TRBJ2-3, the V gene TRBV5-6; D unresolved. Germline CDR1 SGHDT, CDR2 YYEEEE. V lost 4 bases and J lost 1, with 13 bases in between. CDR3 length: 15 amino acids.

The J gene is TRBJ1-2, the V gene TRBV7-9; 7 positions match TRBD1. In germline, CDR1 is SEHNR, CDR2 FQNEAQ (reference sequence). CDR3 length equals 14 residues. V dropped 3 bases and J dropped 6; count of bases not matched to a gene: 7. The CDR3 here is CASSFGVDRDGYTF. CDR3 sequence (DNA): TGTGCCAGCAGCTTTGGTGTCGACAGGGATGGCTACACCTTC.

At least ten counts were recorded for this clonotype. The CDR3 coding sequence is TGTGCCAGCAGCACTGACACAAACACCGGGGAGCTGTTTTTT. Protein: CASSTDTNTGELFF. The rearrangement links TRBV7-9 to TRBJ2-2; D is uncertain. V shed 5 bases and J shed 2 bases, with 9 bases lying between them. CDR3 length: 14 residues. The germline gives CDR1 SEHNR, CDR2 FQNEAQ (reference sequence). The entire variable domain, with the rest obtained from reference TRBV7-9 and TRBJ2-2, is as follows: DTGVSQNPRHKITKRGQNVTFRCDPISEHNRLYWYRQTLGQGPEFLTYFQNEAQLEKSRLLSDRFSAERPKGSFSTLEIQRTEQGDSAMYLCASSTDTNTGELFFGEGSRLTVL.

The table lists this clonotype with a few counts. The chain is built from TRBV5-1 and TRBJ2-3; D gene ambiguous. CDR1 SGHRS and CDR2 YFSETQ come from the germline V gene. Trimming shortened V by 4 bases and J by 2 bases, and 17 bases separated the two germline ends. This CDR3 has 16 residues. This CDR3 is CASSERVFGFTDTQYF. In DNA form, the CDR3 reads TGCGCCAGCAGCGAACGGGTTTTTGGCTTCACAGATACGCAGTATTTT.

This clonotype was seen at least ten times. The V call is TRBV19, the J call TRBJ2-7, with 9 bases identical to TRBD1. The germline CDR1 and CDR2 sequences are LNHDA and SQIVND (reference sequence). Germline trimming cut 5 bases from V and 2 bases from J; bases unmatched to any gene: 4. The CDR3 consists of 14 residues. CDR3: CASSPWTGAYEQYF. Written as DNA, the CDR3 is TGTGCCAGTAGTCCTTGGACAGGGGCCTACGAGCAGTACTTC.

A few counts support this clonotype. This sequence joins TRBV24-1 and TRBJ1-1; 10 bases map to TRBD1. V trimming: 4 bases; J trimming: 3 bases; junction bases outside the gene matches: 7. There are 16 residues in the CDR3. From germline, CDR1 is KGHDR and CDR2 SFDVKD. The CDR3 region has the DNA TGTGCCACCAGTGACCCACGACAGGGGGCTGACACTGAAGCTTTCTTT. Its translation is CATSDPRQGADTEAFF.

This rearrangement joins TRBV7-2 to TRBJ1-2, with 9 bases aligning to TRBD1. The CDR3 consists of 15 residues. Germline V CDR1 and CDR2: SGHTA, FQGNSA. V gave up 4 bases and J gave up 4 bases; unmatched junction bases: 7. The CDR3 sequence: CASSSWDRASYGYTF. In DNA form, the CDR3 reads TGTGCCAGCAGCTCGTGGGACAGGGCGTCCTATGGCTACACCTTC.

This clonotype was counted a few times. The chain joins TRBV12-5 to TRBJ2-5; tentatively, D is TRBD1 (5 bases). Per the germline V gene, CDR1 is LGHNT and CDR2 is FRNRAP. The ends were cut back, 2 bases at V and 7 bases at J, with 11 bases in the middle. This CDR3 contains 13 residues. The CDR3 DNA reads as TGTGCTAGTGGTTTGCGCCAGGGCGGGACCCAGTACTTC. It specifies CASGLRQGGTQYF.

This clonotype has more than one count but fewer than ten. The chain is built from TRBV7-2 and TRBJ1-2; TRBD1 is a possible D gene (6 bases). Trimming took off 0 bases at V and 6 bases at J, with 11 bases between the two ends. The CDR3 extends over 14 amino acids. The germline CDR1 and CDR2 sequences are SGHTA and FQGNSA. CDR3 residues: CASSLAQTGNGYTF. In DNA, the CDR3 is TGTGCCAGCAGCTTAGCGCAGACAGGAAATGGCTACACCTTC.

The sample holds many counts of this clonotype. The rearrangement joins TRBV5-1 to TRBJ2-7, with 7 bases fitting TRBD1. The J segment lost 1 base and the V segment lost 4 bases, leaving 8 bases of the junction unmatched. The CDR3 has 15 amino acids. Germline loops: CDR1 SGHRS, CDR2 YFSETQ. The CDR3 bases are TGCGCCAGCAGCGAACAGGGGCCCCAATCCTACGAGCAGTACTTC. Translated, it gives CASSEQGPQSYEQYF.

This clonotype was seen just once. The chain carries TRBV5-4 and TRBJ2-7, with D tentatively TRBD1 (6 bases). Trimming shortened V by 4 bases and J by 0 bases, and 14 bases separated the two germline ends. CDR1 is SGHNT and CDR2 is YYREEE in the germline V gene (reference sequence). This CDR3 has 15 amino acids. Here the CDR3 reads CASSEPTGASYEQYF. CDR3 sequence (DNA): TGTGCCAGCAGCGAGCCGACAGGTGCCTCCTACGAGCAGTACTTC.

This clonotype has just a few counts. The gene calls are TRBV15 and TRBJ2-1, with 7 bases matching TRBD2. The CDR3 contains 15 residues. Germline loops: CDR1 LNHNV, CDR2 YYDKDF (reference sequence). V was pared by 8 bases and J by 3 bases, with 10 bases of the junction left unmatched. CDR3 DNA sequence: TGTGCCACCGGCGCCGGGACTACCAACTACAATGAGCAGTTCTTC. Translation: CATGAGTTNYNEQFF. Filled out from reference TRBV15 and TRBJ2-1, the complete variable domain reads DAMVIQNPRYQVTQFGKPVTLSCSQTLNHNVMYWYQQKSSQAPKLLFHYYDKDFNNEADTPDNFQSRRPNTSFCFLDIRSPGLGDTAMYLCATGAGTTNYNEQFFGPGTRLTVL.

V gene TRBV11-2 combines with J gene TRBJ1-6, with D possibly TRBD1 on 5 matching bases. The CDR3 runs to 16 residues. Germline-derived CDR1 and CDR2 are SGHAT and FQNNGV. Between the trimmed V and J ends, which lost 5 bases and 4 bases, there was a span of 15 bases. The CDR3 reads CASSPLAGGYNSPLHF. The CDR3 nucleotides are TGTGCCAGCAGCCCCTTAGCCGGGGGTTATAATTCACCCCTCCACTTT.

This clonotype appeared a few times. V and J are TRBV7-2 and TRBJ2-1; the D is unclear. With 4 bases removed from V and 4 bases from J, the gap between germline ends came to 14 bases. This CDR3 is built from 15 residues. Per germline, CDR1 SGHTA and CDR2 FQGNSA. CDR3 bases: TGTGCCAGCAGCTCTAGGAGTGTGTGGTACAATGAGCAGTTCTTC. It yields the protein CASSSRSVWYNEQFF.

This chain links TRBV20-1 with TRBJ1-5; 7 bases fit TRBD1. CDR3 length: 15 amino acids. Germline V gene sequence: CDR1 DFQATT, CDR2 SNEGSKA (reference sequence). V was pared by 3 bases and J by 2 bases, with 7 bases of the junction left unmatched. The DNA of the CDR3 is TGCAGTGCTAGCCGACAGGGCAGGGGCAATCAGCCCCAGCATTTT. Translation: CSASRQGRGNQPQHF.

The V gene is TRBV10-3, the J gene TRBJ1-1; 8 nucleotides agree with TRBD1. The CDR3 extends over 16 amino acids. With 2 bases clipped from V and 3 bases from J, the junction kept 8 bases outside the gene matches. CDR1 is ENHRY and CDR2 is SYGVKD in the germline V gene. In nucleotides, the CDR3 is TGTGCCATCAGTGAGCCGACAGGGGCCCGGGACACTGAAGCTTTCTTT. It yields the protein CAISEPTGARDTEAFF.

This clonotype was counted at least ten times. The rearrangement joins TRBV5-1 to TRBJ2-2; 8 nucleotides line up with TRBD2. The CDR3 is 14 residues long. V shed 6 bases and J 7 bases; nucleotides not matched to a gene: 8. The germline V gene encodes CDR1 SGHRS and CDR2 YFSETQ. The CDR3 region has the DNA TGCGCCAGCAACAACGGGGGGGCCGTCGGGGAGCTGTTTTTT. Protein: CASNNGGAVGELFF.

This clonotype has ten or more counts. The chain recombines TRBV5-1 with TRBJ1-1; D unresolved. The CDR3 has 14 amino acids. The V gene's germline CDR1 is SGHRS and CDR2 YFSETQ. Trimming removed 0 bases from V and 1 base from J, with 7 bases in between. The DNA for the CDR3 is TGCGCCAGCAGCTTGGAAGTAGGGAACACTGAAGCTTTCTTT. Its translation: CASSLEVGNTEAFF.